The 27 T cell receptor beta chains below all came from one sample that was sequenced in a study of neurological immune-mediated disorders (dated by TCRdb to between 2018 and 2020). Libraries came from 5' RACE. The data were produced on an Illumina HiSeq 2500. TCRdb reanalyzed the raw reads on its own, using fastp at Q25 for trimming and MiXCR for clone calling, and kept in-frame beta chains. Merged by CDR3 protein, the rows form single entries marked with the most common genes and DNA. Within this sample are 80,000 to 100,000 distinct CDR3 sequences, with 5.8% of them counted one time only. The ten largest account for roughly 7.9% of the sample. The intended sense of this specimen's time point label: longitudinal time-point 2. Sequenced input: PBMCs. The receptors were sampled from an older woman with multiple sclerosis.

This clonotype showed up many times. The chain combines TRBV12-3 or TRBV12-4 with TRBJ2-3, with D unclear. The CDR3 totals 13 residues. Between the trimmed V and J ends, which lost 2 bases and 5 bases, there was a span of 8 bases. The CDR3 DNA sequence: TGTGCCAGCAGTTTATCCGCTCGAGATACGCAGTATTTT. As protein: CASSLSARDTQYF.

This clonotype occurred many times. This chain's CDR3 is CSAIGGAGSYGYTF. CDR3 coding DNA: TGCAGCGCCATAGGTGGGGCCGGTTCCTATGGCTACACCTTC. This chain connects TRBV29-1 to TRBJ1-2; D is possibly TRBD1 (5 bases). V was shortened by 7 bases and J by 4 bases, with 19 bases between the two germline ends. Germline V CDR1 and CDR2: SQVTM, ANQGSEA. This CDR3 has 14 residues. Drawing the rest from reference TRBV29-1 and TRBJ1-2, the complete variable domain is SAVISQKPSRDICQRGTSLTIQCQVDSQVTMMFWYRQQPGQSLTLIATANQGSEATYESGFVIDKFPISRPNLTFSTLTVSNMSPEDSSIYLCSAIGGAGSYGYTFGSGTRLTVV.

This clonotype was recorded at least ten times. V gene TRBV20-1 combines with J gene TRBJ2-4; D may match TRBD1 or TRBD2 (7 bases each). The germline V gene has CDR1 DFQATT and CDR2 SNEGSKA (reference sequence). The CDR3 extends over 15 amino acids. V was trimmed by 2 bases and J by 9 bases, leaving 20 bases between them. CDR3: CSARPGGGPRGIQYF. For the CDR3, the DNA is TGCAGTGCTAGACCAGGGGGGGGGCCGAGAGGCATTCAGTACTTC.

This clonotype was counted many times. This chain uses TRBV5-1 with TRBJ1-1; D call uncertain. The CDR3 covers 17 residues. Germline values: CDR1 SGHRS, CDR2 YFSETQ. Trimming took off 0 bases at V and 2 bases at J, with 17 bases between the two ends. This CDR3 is CASSLEGNRKQNTEAFF. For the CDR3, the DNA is TGCGCCAGCAGCTTGGAGGGAAACAGAAAACAAAACACTGAAGCTTTCTTT.

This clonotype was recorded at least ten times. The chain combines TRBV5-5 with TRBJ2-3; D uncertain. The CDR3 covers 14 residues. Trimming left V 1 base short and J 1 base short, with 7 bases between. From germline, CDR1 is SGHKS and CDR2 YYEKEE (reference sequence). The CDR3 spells CASSLQIGTDTQYF. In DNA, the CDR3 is TGTGCCAGCAGCTTGCAAATTGGCACAGATACGCAGTATTTT.

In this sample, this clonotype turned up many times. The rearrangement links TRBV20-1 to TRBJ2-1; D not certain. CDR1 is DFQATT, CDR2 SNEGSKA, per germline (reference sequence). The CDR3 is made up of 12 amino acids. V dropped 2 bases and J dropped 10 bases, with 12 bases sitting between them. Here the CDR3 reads CSARTVRQEQFF. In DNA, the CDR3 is TGCAGTGCTAGAACTGTTCGACAAGAGCAGTTCTTC.

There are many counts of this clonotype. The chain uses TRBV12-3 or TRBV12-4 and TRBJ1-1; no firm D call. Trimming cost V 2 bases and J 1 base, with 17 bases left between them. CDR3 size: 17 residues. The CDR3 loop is CASSLKYRTGGNTEAFF. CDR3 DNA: TGTGCCAGCAGTTTAAAATATAGGACCGGCGGGAACACTGAAGCTTTCTTT.

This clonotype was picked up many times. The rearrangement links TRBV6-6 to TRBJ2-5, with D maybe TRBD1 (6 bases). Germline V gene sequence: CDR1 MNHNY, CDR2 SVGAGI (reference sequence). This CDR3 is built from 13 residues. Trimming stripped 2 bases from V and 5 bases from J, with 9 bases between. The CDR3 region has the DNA TGTGCCAGCAGTTACGGGGGCGGGGAGACCCAGTACTTC. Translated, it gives CASSYGGGETQYF.

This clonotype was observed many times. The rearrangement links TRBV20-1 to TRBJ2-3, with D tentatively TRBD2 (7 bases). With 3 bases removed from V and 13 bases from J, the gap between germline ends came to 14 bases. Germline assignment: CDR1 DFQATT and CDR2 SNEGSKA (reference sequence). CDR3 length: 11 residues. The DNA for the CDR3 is TGCAGTGCTAGGGGAGGGGGTCCTAAGTATTTT. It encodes CSARGGGPKYF.

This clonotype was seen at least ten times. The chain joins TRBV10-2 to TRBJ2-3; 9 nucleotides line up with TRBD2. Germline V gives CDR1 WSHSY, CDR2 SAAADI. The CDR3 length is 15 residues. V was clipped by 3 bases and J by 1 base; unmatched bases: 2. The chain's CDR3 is CASSEAGGRTDTQYF. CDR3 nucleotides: TGCGCCAGCAGTGAAGCGGGGGGACGCACAGATACGCAGTATTTT.

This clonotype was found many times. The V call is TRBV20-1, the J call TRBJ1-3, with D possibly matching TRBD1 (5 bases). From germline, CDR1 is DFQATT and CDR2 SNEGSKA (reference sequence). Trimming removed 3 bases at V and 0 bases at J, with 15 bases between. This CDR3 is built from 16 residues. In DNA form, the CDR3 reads TGCAGTGCTAGGTGGCCCGGGACGGCCTCTGGAAACACCATATATTTT. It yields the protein CSARWPGTASGNTIYF.

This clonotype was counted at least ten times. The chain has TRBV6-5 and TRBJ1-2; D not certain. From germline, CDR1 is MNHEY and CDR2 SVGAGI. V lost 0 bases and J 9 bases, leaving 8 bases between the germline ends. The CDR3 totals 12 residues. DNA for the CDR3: TGTGCCAGCAGTTACTCGGCTGGTAGCTACACCTTC. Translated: CASSYSAGSYTF.

The CDR3 is CASSPPQGASNQPQHF. The CDR3 DNA follows: TGTGCCAGCTCACCACCGCAGGGGGCGAGCAATCAGCCCCAGCATTTT. The J gene is TRBJ1-5, the V gene TRBV18; TRBD1 matches 8 bases. Germline V gives CDR1 KGHSH, CDR2 LQKENI. The CDR3 has 16 residues. J was trimmed by 1 base and V by 0 bases; bases with no gene match: 2.

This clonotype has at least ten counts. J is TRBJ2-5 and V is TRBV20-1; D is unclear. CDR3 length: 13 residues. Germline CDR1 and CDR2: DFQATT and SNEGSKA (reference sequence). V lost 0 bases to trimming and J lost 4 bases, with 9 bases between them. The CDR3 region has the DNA TGCAGTGCTAGAGATCAGGTTTTAGAGACCCAGTACTTC. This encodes CSARDQVLETQYF.

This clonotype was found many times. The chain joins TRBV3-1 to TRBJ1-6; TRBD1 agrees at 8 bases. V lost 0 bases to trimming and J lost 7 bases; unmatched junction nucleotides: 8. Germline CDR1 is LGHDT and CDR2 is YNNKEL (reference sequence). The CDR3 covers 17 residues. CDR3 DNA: TGTGCCAGCAGCCAAGAAGGGACAGGATTTGGGAATTCACCCCTCCACTTT. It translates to CASSQEGTGFGNSPLHF.

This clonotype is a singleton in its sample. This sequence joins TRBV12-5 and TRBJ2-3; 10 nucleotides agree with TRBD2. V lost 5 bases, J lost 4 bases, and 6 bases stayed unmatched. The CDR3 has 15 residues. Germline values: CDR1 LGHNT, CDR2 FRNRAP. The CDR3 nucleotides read TGTGCTAGTGGTAGCCAGCGGGGGGGGTCAGATACGCAGTATTTT. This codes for CASGSQRGGSDTQYF.

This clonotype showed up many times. The CDR3 DNA follows: TGCAGTGCTAGCGGGGGCCAACACACAGATACGCAGTATTTT. This translates into CSASGGQHTDTQYF. The V and J genes are TRBV20-1 and TRBJ2-3; D may correspond to TRBD1 or TRBD2 (6 bases each). Trimming shortened V by 3 bases and J by 2 bases, and 12 bases separated the two germline ends. Germline loops: CDR1 DFQATT, CDR2 SNEGSKA (reference sequence). CDR3 length: 14 amino acids.

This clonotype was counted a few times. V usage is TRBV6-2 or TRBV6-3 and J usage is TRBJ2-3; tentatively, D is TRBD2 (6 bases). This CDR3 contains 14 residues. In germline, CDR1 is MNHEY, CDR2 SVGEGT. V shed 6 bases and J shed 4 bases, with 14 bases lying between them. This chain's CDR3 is CASRLTRTADTQYF. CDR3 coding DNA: TGTGCCAGCAGACTGACTAGAACAGCAGATACGCAGTATTTT.

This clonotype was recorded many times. Here the CDR3 reads CASSPRAGGRTEAFF. CDR3 DNA: TGTGCCAGCAGCCCCCGGGCGGGGGGGAGGACTGAAGCTTTCTTT. V usage is TRBV25-1 and J usage is TRBJ1-1; maybe TRBD1 (5 bases). Trimming left V 6 bases short and J 5 bases short, with 19 bases between. The CDR3 runs to 15 residues. CDR1 is MGHDK and CDR2 is SYGVNS in the germline V gene.

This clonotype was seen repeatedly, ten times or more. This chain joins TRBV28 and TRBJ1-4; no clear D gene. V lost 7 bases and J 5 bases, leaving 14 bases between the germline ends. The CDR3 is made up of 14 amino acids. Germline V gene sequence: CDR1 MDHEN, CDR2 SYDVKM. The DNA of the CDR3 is TGTGCCAGCACCCCAGGATCCCGCAATGAAAAACTGTTTTTT. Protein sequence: CASTPGSRNEKLFF.

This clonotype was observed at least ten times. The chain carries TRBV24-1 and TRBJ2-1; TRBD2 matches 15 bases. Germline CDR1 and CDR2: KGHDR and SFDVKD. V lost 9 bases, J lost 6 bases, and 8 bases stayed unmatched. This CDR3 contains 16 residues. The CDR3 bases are TGTGCCACCGGGACTAGCGGGGGGCTTCCCTTCAATGAGCAGTTCTTC. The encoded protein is CATGTSGGLPFNEQFF.

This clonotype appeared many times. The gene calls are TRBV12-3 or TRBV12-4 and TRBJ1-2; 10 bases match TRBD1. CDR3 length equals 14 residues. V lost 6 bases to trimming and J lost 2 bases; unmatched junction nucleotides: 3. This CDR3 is CASSRQGANYGYTF. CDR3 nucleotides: TGTGCCAGCAGCCGACAGGGGGCGAACTATGGCTACACCTTC.

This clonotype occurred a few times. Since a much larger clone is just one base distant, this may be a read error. The CDR3 loop reads CASKGGGNQPQHF. For the CDR3, the DNA is TGTGCCAGCAAGGGGGGCGGCAATCAGCCCCAGCATTTT. This sequence joins TRBV2 and TRBJ1-5; perhaps TRBD1 as D (6 bases). Looked up from germline, CDR1 is SNHLY and CDR2 is FYNNEI. V was pared by 7 bases and J by 2 bases, with 9 bases between. CDR3 length: 13 residues.

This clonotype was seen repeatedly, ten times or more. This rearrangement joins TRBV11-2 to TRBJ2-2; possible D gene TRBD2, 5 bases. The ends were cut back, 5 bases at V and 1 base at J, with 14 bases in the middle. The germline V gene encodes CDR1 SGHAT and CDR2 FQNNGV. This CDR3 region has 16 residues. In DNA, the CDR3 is TGTGCCAGCAGCCGAATTCGAGGGTTGAACACCGGGGAGCTGTTTTTT. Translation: CASSRIRGLNTGELFF.

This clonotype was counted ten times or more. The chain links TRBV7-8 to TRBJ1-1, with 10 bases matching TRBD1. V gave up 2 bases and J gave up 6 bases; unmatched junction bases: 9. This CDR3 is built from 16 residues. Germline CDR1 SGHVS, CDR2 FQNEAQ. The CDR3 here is CASSLNRDRGLAEAFF. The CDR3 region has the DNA TGTGCCAGCAGCTTAAACCGGGACAGGGGCCTGGCTGAAGCTTTCTTT.

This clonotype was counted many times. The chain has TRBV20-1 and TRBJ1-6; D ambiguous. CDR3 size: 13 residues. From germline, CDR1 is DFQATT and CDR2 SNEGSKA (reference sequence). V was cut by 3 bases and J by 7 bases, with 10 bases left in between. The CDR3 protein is CSASGGKNSPLHF. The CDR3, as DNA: TGCAGTGCTAGTGGTGGAAAAAATTCACCCCTCCACTTT.

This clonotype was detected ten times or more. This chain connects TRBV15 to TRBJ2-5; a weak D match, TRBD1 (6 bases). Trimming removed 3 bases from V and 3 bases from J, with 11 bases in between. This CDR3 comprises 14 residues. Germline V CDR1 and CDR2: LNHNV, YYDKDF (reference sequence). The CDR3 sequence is CATSRPRGEETQYF. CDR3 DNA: TGTGCCACCAGCAGGCCCAGGGGCGAAGAGACCCAGTACTTC.